The 8 T cell receptor beta chains below were found in one sample sequenced in a study of blood T cell repertoires in COVID-19. Profiling relied on immunoSEQ multiplex PCR, and the TCRdb table lists in-frame clones only, not all of them. In the table there are roughly 53,000 clones, 90% to 95% of which are singletons. Source material: peripheral blood. The receptors here all came from a human donor in a cohort sampled during active COVID-19.

The gene calls are TRBV18 and TRBJ1-4; D ambiguous. This CDR3 has 13 amino acids. Germline V gene data show CDR1 as KGHSH and CDR2 as LQKENI. V lost 6 bases to trimming and J lost 8 bases, with 13 bases between them. CDR3 region: CASSRRQGEKLFF. The CDR3 nucleotides read TGTGCCAGCTCCCGGCGGCAAGGAGAAAAACTGTTTTTT.

J is TRBJ2-3 and V is TRBV5-8; TRBD1 matches at 9 bases. Losses at the gene ends were 4 bases for V and 0 bases for J; bases not matched to a gene: 3. CDR3 size: 15 residues. CDR1 is SGHTS, CDR2 YDEGEE, per germline. The CDR3 DNA reads TGTGCCAGCAGCCACGGGACAGGGAGCACAGATACGCAGTATTTT. Its translation: CASSHGTGSTDTQYF.

As DNA, the CDR3 is TGTGCCAGCAGCCTGTTTCGACACTCGAACACTGAAGCTTTCTTT. Its protein product is CASSLFRHSNTEAFF. The rearrangement links TRBV28 to TRBJ1-1; no reliable D call. The CDR3 spans 15 residues. CDR1 and CDR2 (germline): MDHEN, SYDVKM. The germline V and J ends were trimmed by 6 bases and 1 base, with 15 bases remaining between them.

The sample holds a few counts of this clone. The genes are TRBV6-5 and TRBJ1-1, with TRBD1 as a possible D gene (6 bases). The ends were cut back, 2 bases at V and 3 bases at J, with 16 bases in the middle. The CDR3 is 16 residues long. CDR1 is MNHEY, CDR2 SVGAGI, per germline. The CDR3 loop is CASSYGGGWTDTEAFF. CDR3 bases: TGTGCCAGCAGTTACGGGGGGGGCTGGACAGACACTGAAGCTTTCTTT.

The rearrangement joins TRBV28 to TRBJ1-2, with D maybe TRBD1 (6 bases). Germline loops: CDR1 MDHEN, CDR2 SYDVKM. V was pared by 5 bases and J by 2 bases, with 15 bases between. The CDR3 contains 15 residues. The CDR3 bases are TGTGCCAGCAGTCTACCCGGGACACCGAACTATGGCTACACCTTC. Amino acid sequence: CASSLPGTPNYGYTF.

Written as DNA, the CDR3 is TGCGCCAGCAGCTTGTTACAGGGTAGCTACAATGAGCAGTTCTTC. It specifies CASSLLQGSYNEQFF. The chain recombines TRBV5-1 with TRBJ2-1; D is perhaps TRBD1 (6 bases). Germline assignment: CDR1 SGHRS and CDR2 YFSETQ. Deletions cut 1 base from V and 3 bases from J, with 11 bases between. The CDR3 totals 15 residues.

This sequence joins TRBV9 and TRBJ2-2; 7 nucleotides line up with TRBD1. CDR3 length: 21 residues. From germline, CDR1 is SGDLS and CDR2 YYNGEE. Losses at the gene ends were 2 bases for V and 3 bases for J; bases not matched to a gene: 22. In nucleotides, the CDR3 is TGTGCCAGCAGCGTCGATGGACAGGAGAAGGAGGTTAGAAGAGACACCGGGGAGCTGTTTTTT. Its protein is CASSVDGQEKEVRRDTGELFF.

CDR3 sequence (DNA): TGTGCCAGCAGCTCGTGGGGCAGGGGAGCTTTCTTT. Amino acids: CASSSWGRGAFF. V and J are TRBV28 and TRBJ1-1, with D perhaps matching TRBD1 (6 bases). In germline, CDR1 is MDHEN, CDR2 SYDVKM. This CDR3 contains 12 residues. Trimming left V 6 bases short and J 10 bases short, with 15 bases between. The whole variable domain, filled in from reference TRBV28 and TRBJ1-1, reads DVKVTQSSRYLVKRTGEKVFLECVQDMDHENMFWYRQDPGLGLRLIYFSYDVKMKEKGDIPEGYSVSREKKERFSLILESASTNQTSMYLCASSSWGRGAFFGQGTRLTVV.